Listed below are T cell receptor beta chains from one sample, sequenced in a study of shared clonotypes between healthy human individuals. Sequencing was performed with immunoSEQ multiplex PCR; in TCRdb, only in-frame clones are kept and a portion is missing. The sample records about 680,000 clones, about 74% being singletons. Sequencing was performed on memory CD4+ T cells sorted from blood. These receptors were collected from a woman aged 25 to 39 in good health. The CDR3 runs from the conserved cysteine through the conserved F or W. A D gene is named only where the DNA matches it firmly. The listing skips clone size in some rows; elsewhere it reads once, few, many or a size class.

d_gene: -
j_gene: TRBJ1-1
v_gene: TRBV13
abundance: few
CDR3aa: CASSLGDQGYTEAFF
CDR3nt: TGTGCCAGCAGCTTAGGGGACCAGGGTTACACTGAAGCTTTCTTT

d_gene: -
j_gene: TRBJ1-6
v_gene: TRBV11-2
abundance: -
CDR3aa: CASNSGQYNSPLHF
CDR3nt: TGTGCCAGCAACTCGGGGCAGTATAATTCACCCCTCCACTTT

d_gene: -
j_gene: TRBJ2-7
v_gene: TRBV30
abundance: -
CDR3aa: CAWSVDGYEQYF
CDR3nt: TGTGCCTGGAGTGTAGATGGCTACGAGCAGTACTTC

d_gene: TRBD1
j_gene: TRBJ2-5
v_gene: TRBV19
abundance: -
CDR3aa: CASSMATGGETQYF
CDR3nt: TGTGCCAGTAGTATGGCGACAGGGGGAGAGACCCAGTACTTC

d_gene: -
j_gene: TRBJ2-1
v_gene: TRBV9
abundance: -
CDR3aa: CASSGPRESDHNEQFF
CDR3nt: TGTGCCAGCAGCGGCCCCAGGGAGTCCGACCACAATGAGCAGTTCTTC

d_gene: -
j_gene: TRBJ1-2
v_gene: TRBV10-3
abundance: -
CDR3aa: CAIEGAGVSGYTF
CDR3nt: TGTGCCATCGAGGGCGCCGGGGTTTCTGGCTACACCTTC

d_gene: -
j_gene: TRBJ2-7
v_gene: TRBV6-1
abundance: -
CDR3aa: CASSESSTAEQYF
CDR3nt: TGTGCCAGCAGTGAGTCGTCCACAGCCGAGCAGTACTTC

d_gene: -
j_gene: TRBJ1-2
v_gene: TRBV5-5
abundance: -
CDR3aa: CASSKTGIASGYTF
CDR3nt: TGTGCCAGCAGCAAAACAGGGATTGCAAGTGGCTACACCTTC

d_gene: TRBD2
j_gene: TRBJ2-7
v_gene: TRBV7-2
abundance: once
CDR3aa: CASSSREAHEQYF
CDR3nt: TGTGCCAGCAGCTCGCGGGAGGCGCACGAGCAGTACTTC

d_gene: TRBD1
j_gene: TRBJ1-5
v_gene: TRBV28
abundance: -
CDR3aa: CASNRGLYENQPQHF
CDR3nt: TGTGCCAGCAACAGGGGGCTCTATGAAAATCAGCCCCAGCATTTT